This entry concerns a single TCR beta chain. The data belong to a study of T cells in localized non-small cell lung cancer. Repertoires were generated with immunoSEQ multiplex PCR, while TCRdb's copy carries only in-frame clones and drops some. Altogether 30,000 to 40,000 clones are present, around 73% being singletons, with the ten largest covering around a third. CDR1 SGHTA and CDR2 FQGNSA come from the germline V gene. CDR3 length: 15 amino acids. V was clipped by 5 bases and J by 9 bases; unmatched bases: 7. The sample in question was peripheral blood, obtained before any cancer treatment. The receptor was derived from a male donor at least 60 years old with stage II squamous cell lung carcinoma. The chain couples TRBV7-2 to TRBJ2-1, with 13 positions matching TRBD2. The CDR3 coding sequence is TGTGCCAGCAGCCCCGGACTAGCGGGGGCTTCTGAGCAGTTCTTC. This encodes CASSPGLAGASEQFF.